This T cell receptor (beta chain) emerged from a study of CD8+ T cells in alopecia areata. Study information: Treated patients took oral tofacitinib at 5 to 10 mg twice daily. The duration of tofacitinib was 6 to 18 months, with 6 months off drug afterward.

Points from the study as a whole: Compared with mice, patients displayed less clear TCR sharing, possibly for HLA-related reasons.

Isolated RNA was reverse transcribed into cDNA used as the sequencing template. Data came from immunoSEQ multiplex PCR; TCRdb stores just in-frame clones and leaves some out. The profile shows more than 200,000 clones, roughly 69% of them singletons. Those with alopecia areata gave lesional scalp punch biopsies and peripheral blood. Notes on this clone: Its target is unknown.

The CDR3 consists of 13 residues. V lost 6 bases to trimming and J lost 4 bases; unmatched junction nucleotides: 5. Germline V gene sequence: CDR1 SGHDT, CDR2 YYEEEE. This material consisted of CD4+ T cells sorted from blood, taken at week 0. The chain uses TRBV5-6 and TRBJ1-2, with TRBD1 identical over 8 bases. The clonotype comes from a human donor with alopecia areata. Written as DNA, the CDR3 is TGTGCCAGCACCCGCGGGACAGGCTATGGCTACACCTTC. Its protein is CASTRGTGYGYTF.